This TCR beta chain was retrieved from a study of persistence of HIV-infected CD4 T cells. This clone has a single count. No antigen is known for it. This nonspecific control used anti-CD3/anti-CD28 bead stimulation of CD4+ T cells. Sorting selected CD4+ T cells upregulating both CD40 ligand and CD69. This CDR3 comprises 14 residues. CDR1 SEHNR and CDR2 FQNEAQ come from the germline V gene (reference sequence). V was shortened by 7 bases and J by 2 bases, with 14 bases between the two germline ends. Sequencing used immunoSEQ version 4 in survey mode. Generated by immunoSEQ multiplex PCR, the TCRdb table keeps only in-frame clones and is missing some. Seen here are 45,000 or so clones, 88% observed once, and the top ten hold around 0.47%. Broader study findings: Antigen-responding cells were enriched for degenerate expanded CDR3beta sequences. Rare CMV-responding cells carrying HIV-1 proviruses were not analyzed separately for TCR.

The chain recombines TRBV7-9 with TRBJ1-1; D is possibly TRBD1 (5 bases). Sequenced material: CD4+ T cells sorted from PBMCs after 18-hour stimulation, taken from a patient who received antiretroviral therapy. The receptor was isolated from an adult woman with HIV who was CMV-seropositive. CDR3 coding DNA: TGTGCCAGCACTCACGGCGGGGCCAACACTGAAGCTTTCTTT. Protein sequence: CASTHGGANTEAFF.